The entry below gives a single T cell receptor beta chain sequence along with its context. This clone was observed at least ten times. Its specific antigen is unknown. Sequencing ends 3 residues short of the CDR3 end; the germline J gene provides the rest. For sequencing input, CVID and control samples contributed equivalent amounts of genomic DNA. For every sample, a 60 bp segment covering the rearranged TCRbeta CDR3 region was amplified and then sequenced. The immunoSEQ assay, a bias-corrected multiplex PCR combined with high-throughput sequencing, was used to amplify TCRbeta. For the original study's pipeline: Every unique nucleotide sequence counted as a clone and was annotated with V, D and J genes, copy number and frequency. Sequences were labeled productive if in frame, and non-productive if out of frame or containing stop codons. As previously described, clonality was calculated on the basis of Shannon's entropy. The predicted amino acid sequences of productive clones were used to derive mean CDR3 Kyte-Doolittle hydropathy. Hierarchical clustering of scaled V gene usage was performed with the R hclust function using Manhattan distance and complete linkage. To assess clone sharing by CDR3 amino acid sequence, 12 repertoires per group were resampled over 100 rounds. Repertoires were searched for 70 published EBV-specific and around 230 published CMV-specific TCRbeta sequences. A couple of CVID samples yielding fewer than 10,000 sequences were excluded from analysis, leaving over 35 CVID repertoires. As stored in TCRdb, this immuneACCESS dataset retains in-frame rearrangements with V and J assigned. A fraction of the clones does not appear; measured against another copy, unresolved V genes explain less than half of the discrepancy, and the remainder lacks a known reason. The DNA gave D and trimming, while V, J and clone size come from that table. The table records 80,000 or so clones for this sample, and not one of them appears only once. The leading ten clones occupy 0.65% to 0.8% of the sample.

The CDR3 goes from the cysteine to the phenylalanine over 18 residues. Of the CDR3's DNA, 45 bases were read; they are in frame from base 1. The CDR1 and CDR2 encoded by the germline V gene are SNHLY and FYNNEI. Trimming leaves V shorter by 0 bases and J shorter by 7 bases, with the junction holding 15 bases beyond the gene matches. The data are from a study of T cell clonality in common variable immunodeficiency (dated by TCRdb to 2013 to 2016). The full study reports these points: The authors noted that sequencing repertoires of T cell subpopulations would be needed to clarify what caused the increased clonality in CVID. Correlations between repertoire features and clinical complications were limited by patient heterogeneity within the CVID cohort. Healthy controls shared more TCRbeta clones with each other than CVID subjects shared among themselves (p < 0.0001). TCRbeta clonality was higher in CVID subjects than in healthy controls (t-test p = 0.018), and the increase was most characteristic of about a third of subjects. Reportedly, TCRbeta sequences from CVID had fewer deletions and N-nucleotide insertions, and highly modified clones with 13 or more V deletions were absent from CVID. Even though DNA input was the same, control samples had an average of around 82,000 unique sequences each, compared with about 31,000 in CVID samples.

Most CVID patients and most healthy controls were of Caucasian heritage. Heparinized peripheral whole blood samples of about 4.5 to 9 ml were obtained from each donor. Genomic DNA from adults with common variable immune deficiency (CVID) and from healthy adult controls was used to sequence TCRbeta CDR3 repertoires. The control group was made up of about 22 healthy adult volunteers (10 male and 12 female) whose ages ranged from 23 to 66 years, with a mean age of almost 35. Diluted blood was density-centrifuged over Hypaque 1077 or Ficoll-Paque to isolate peripheral blood mononuclear cells. Unsorted mononuclear cells served as the source of genomic DNA, which was extracted either by Qiagen column purification or by a centrifugation-based method.

The V and J genes are TRBV2 and TRBJ2-1, and TRBD2 matches 7 of the central bases. The TCR originated in a person aged 18 to 75 in good health. Material: peripheral blood mononuclear cells. The covered CDR3 bases are TGTGCCAGCAGTGAAGCTTCGACTAGCTCGTTTTTGAGGAATGAG. This gives the protein CASSEASTSSFLRNE. The CDR3 as a whole reads CASSEASTSSFLRNEQFF.